The TCR beta chain under discussion was sequenced for a study of cytomegalovirus exposure and HLA in healthy donors. In its sample, this clone was seen once. V lost 0 bases and J lost 3, with 15 bases in between. Germline CDR1 is KGHSH and CDR2 is LQKENI. This CDR3 contains 16 residues. PCR primers comprised 60 Vbeta and 13 Jbeta primers. Only in-frame clones appear in the TCRdb table, and some are missing; sequencing was by immunoSEQ multiplex PCR. The sample records more than 110,000 clones, approximately 79% being singletons. Sequenced: PBMCs. V is TRBV18 and J is TRBJ2-7; tentative D call: TRBD1 (6 bases). This receptor was obtained from a female donor in good health and CMV-seronegative. CDR3 amino acids: CASSPPGSTGLYEQYF. The CDR3 DNA sequence: TGTGCCAGCTCACCACCGGGATCGACAGGACTCTACGAGCAGTACTTC.